This T cell receptor (beta chain) was retrieved from a study of chemoradiotherapy in HPV16-positive cancers. The assay was immunoSEQ multiplex PCR, and TCRdb's table has in-frame clones only and misses some. This sample has about 24,000 clones; roughly 87% occur once, and the top ten carry more than 3.5%. Germline lookup yields CDR1 LGHNA and CDR2 YSLEER. CDR3 length: 14 residues. Trimming took off 1 base at V and 0 bases at J, with 6 bases between the two ends. This TCR came from a human donor with HPV-associated anogenital cancer. The source material was blood, sampled from a patient who underwent chemoradiotherapy. The chain joins TRBV4-3 to TRBJ1-2; D not certain. The DNA for the CDR3 is TGCGCCAGCAGCCAAGGTCGAGCTAACTATGGCTACACCTTC. This translates into CASSQGRANYGYTF.